Following are 10 T cell receptor beta chains from one sample sequenced in a study of OX40 agonist ivuxolimab in advanced cancers. The repertoire was sequenced with immunoSEQ multiplex PCR; TCRdb's copy has only in-frame clones and lacks some. The sample lists tens of thousands of clones; around 86% were seen once. Here the sequenced sample was CD4+ or CD8+ T cells sorted from blood, taken in a trial of the OX40 agonist ivuxolimab. Receptor source: an adult with an advanced solid tumor such as melanoma, head and neck, liver or kidney cancer.

The chain employs TRBV28 and TRBJ1-2; D gene uncertain. V lost 7 bases to trimming and J lost 2 bases, with 14 bases between them. This CDR3 has 14 residues. Germline V lookup: CDR1 MDHEN, CDR2 SYDVKM. The chain's CDR3 is CASTTVPENYGYTF. Written as DNA, the CDR3 is TGTGCCAGCACCACTGTCCCAGAAAACTATGGCTACACCTTC.

This rearrangement joins TRBV7-9 to TRBJ1-6, with a possible D match to TRBD1 (6 bases). V was trimmed by 7 bases and J by 9 bases, leaving 19 bases between them. From germline, CDR1 is SEHNR and CDR2 FQNEAQ (reference sequence). This CDR3 spans 15 amino acids. CDR3: CASTSHTGSVSPLHF. CDR3 coding DNA: TGTGCCAGCACCTCCCACACAGGGTCTGTTTCACCCCTCCACTTT.

The CDR3: CASSELGRNQPQHF. DNA for the CDR3: TGTGCCAGCAGTGAGTTAGGACGCAATCAGCCCCAGCATTTT. The gene calls are TRBV6-1 and TRBJ1-5; D unclear. Trimming left V 3 bases short and J 2 bases short, with 8 bases between. Germline CDR1 and CDR2: MNHNS and SASEGT. This CDR3 is built from 14 residues.

This chain joins TRBV6-1 and TRBJ1-5; 7 bases match TRBD1. The CDR3 sequence is 15 residues long. V was clipped by 5 bases and J by 3 bases; unmatched bases: 7. CDR1 is MNHNS and CDR2 is SASEGT in the germline V gene. The CDR3 sequence is CASSSGTVTNQPQHF. For the CDR3, the DNA is TGTGCCAGCAGTTCCGGGACAGTGACCAATCAGCCCCAGCATTTT.

The J gene is TRBJ1-5, the V gene TRBV10-2, with D possibly matching TRBD1 (6 bases). The CDR3 consists of 14 residues. Germline-derived CDR1 and CDR2 are WSHSY and SAAADI. The V gene lost 5 bases and the J gene lost 7 bases, with 15 bases spanning the gap. The CDR3 bases are TGCGCCAGCAGTCAAGGGGGGGCTCGACAGCCCCAGCATTTT. It codes for CASSQGGARQPQHF.

This chain connects TRBV10-1 to TRBJ1-6; D is uncertain. CDR1 is WNHNN and CDR2 is SYGVQD in the germline V gene (reference sequence). The CDR3 covers 12 residues. V lost 3 bases, J lost 8 bases, and 5 bases lay in between. CDR3: CASSDPDSPLHF. CDR3 DNA: TGCGCCAGCAGTGACCCTGATTCACCCCTCCACTTT.

The chain has TRBV5-1 and TRBJ2-7; D is undetermined. This CDR3 contains 14 residues. From germline, CDR1 is SGHRS and CDR2 YFSETQ. Deletions cut 1 base from V and 1 base from J, with 9 bases between. CDR3 sequence (DNA): TGCGCCAGCAGCTTGAGTGGCAGTTCCTACGAGCAGTACTTC. This sequence encodes CASSLSGSSYEQYF.

CDR3 loop: CASSLKAGGYNEQFF. CDR3 sequence (DNA): TGTGCCAGCAGTTTAAAAGCGGGAGGCTACAATGAGCAGTTCTTC. The gene calls are TRBV27 and TRBJ2-1, with TRBD2 identical over 9 bases. Germline CDR1 is MNHEY and CDR2 is SMNVEV (reference sequence). The trim removed 2 bases at V and 3 bases at J, leaving 2 bases unmatched. This CDR3 is built from 15 residues.

The chain has TRBV4-1 and TRBJ2-3, with 8 bases identical to TRBD2. The germline V gene encodes CDR1 MGHRA and CDR2 YSYEKL. J gave up 6 bases and V 4 bases, and 12 bases lay outside the gene matches. The CDR3 length is 16 residues. The CDR3 DNA follows: TGCGCCAGCAGCCTAACGCCCGGGACTAGTGGGGATACGCAGTATTTT. Translated: CASSLTPGTSGDTQYF.

The chain employs TRBV5-1 and TRBJ1-6, with D uncertain. The CDR3 spans 15 residues. Trimming shortened V by 1 base and J by 10 bases, and 15 bases separated the two germline ends. The germline CDR1 and CDR2 sequences are SGHRS and YFSETQ. CDR3 protein: CASSLSGRRYSPLHF. As DNA, the CDR3 is TGCGCCAGCAGCTTGTCGGGCAGGAGGTACTCACCCCTCCACTTT.